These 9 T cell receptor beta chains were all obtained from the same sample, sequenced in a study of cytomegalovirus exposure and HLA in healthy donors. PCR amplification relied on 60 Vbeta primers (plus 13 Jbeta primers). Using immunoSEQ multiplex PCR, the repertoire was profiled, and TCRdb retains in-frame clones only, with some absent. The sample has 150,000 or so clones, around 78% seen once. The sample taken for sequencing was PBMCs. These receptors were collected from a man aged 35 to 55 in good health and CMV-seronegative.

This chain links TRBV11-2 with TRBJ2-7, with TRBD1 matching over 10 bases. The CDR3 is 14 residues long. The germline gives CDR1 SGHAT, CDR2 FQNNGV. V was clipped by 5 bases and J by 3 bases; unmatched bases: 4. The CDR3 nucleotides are TGTGCCAGCAGCCCCCGGACAGGGGGCTACGAGCAGTACTTC. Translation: CASSPRTGGYEQYF.

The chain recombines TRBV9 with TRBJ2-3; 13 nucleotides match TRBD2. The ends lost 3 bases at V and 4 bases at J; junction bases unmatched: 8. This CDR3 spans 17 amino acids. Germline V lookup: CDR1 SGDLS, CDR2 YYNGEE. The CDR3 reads CASSGGLAGTTSDTQYF. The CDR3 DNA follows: TGTGCCAGCAGCGGGGGACTAGCGGGAACTACGTCAGATACGCAGTATTTT.

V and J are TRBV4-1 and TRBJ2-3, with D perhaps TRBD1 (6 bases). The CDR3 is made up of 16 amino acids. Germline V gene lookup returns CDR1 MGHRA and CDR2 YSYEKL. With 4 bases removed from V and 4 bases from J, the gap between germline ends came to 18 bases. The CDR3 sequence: CASSPLGAGDADTQYF. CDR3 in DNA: TGCGCCAGCAGCCCCCTGGGGGCAGGGGACGCAGATACGCAGTATTTT.

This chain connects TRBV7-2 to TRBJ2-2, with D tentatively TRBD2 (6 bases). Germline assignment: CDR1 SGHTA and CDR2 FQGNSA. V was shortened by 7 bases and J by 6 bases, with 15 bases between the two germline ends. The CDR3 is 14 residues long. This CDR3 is CASIQRGSAGELFF. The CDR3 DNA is TGTGCCAGCATCCAACGGGGGTCCGCCGGGGAGCTGTTTTTT.

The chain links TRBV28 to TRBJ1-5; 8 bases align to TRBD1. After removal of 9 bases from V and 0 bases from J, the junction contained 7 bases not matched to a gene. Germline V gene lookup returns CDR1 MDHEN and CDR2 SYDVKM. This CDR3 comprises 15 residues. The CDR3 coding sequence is TGTGCCAGTCAGGGGGCAGGGGGTAGCAATCAGCCCCAGCATTTT. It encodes CASQGAGGSNQPQHF.

CDR3 in DNA: TGTGCCAGCAGTGCTCGAGAAAACACCGGGGAGCTGTTTTTT. Residues: CASSARENTGELFF. This chain connects TRBV2 to TRBJ2-2; D call uncertain. Per the germline V gene, CDR1 is SNHLY and CDR2 is FYNNEI. The V end lost 4 bases, the J end lost 2 bases, and 8 bases lay between the germline ends. The CDR3 spans 14 residues.

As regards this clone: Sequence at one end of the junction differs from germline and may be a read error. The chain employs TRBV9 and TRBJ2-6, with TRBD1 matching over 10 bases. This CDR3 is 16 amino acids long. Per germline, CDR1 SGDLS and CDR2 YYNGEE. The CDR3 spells CASSVRPGTGANGLTF. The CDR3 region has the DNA TGTGCCAGCAGCGTCCGTCCCGGGACAGGGGCCAACGGCCTGACTTTC.

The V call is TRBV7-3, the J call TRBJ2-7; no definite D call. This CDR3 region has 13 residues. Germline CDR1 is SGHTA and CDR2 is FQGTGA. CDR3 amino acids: CASSLTRFSEQYV. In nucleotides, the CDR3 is TGTGCCAGCAGTTTAACCAGGTTTAGCGAGCAGTACGTC.

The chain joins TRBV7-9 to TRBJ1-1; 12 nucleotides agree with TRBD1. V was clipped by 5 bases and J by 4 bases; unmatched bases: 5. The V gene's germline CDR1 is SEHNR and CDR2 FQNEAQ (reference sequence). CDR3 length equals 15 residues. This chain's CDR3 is CASSVGQGAITEAFF. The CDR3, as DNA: TGTGCCAGCAGCGTGGGACAGGGGGCGATCACTGAAGCTTTCTTT. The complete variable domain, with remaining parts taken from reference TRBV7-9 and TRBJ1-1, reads DTGVSQNPRHKITKRGQNVTFRCDPISEHNRLYWYRQTLGQGPEFLTYFQNEAQLEKSRLLSDRFSAERPKGSFSTLEIQRTEQGDSAMYLCASSVGQGAITEAFFGQGTRLTVV.